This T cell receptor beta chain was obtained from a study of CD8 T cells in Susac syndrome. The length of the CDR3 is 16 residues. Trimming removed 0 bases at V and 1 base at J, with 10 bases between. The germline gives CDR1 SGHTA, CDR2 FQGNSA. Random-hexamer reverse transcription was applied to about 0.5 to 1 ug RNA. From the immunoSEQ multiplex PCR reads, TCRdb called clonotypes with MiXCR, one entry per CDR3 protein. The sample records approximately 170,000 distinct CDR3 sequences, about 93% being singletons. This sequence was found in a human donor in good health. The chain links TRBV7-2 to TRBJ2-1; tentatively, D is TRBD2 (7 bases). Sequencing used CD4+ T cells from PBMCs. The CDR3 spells CASSLAGGLSYNEQFF. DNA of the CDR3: TGTGCCAGCAGCTTAGCGGGGGGGCTATCCTACAATGAGCAGTTCTTC.